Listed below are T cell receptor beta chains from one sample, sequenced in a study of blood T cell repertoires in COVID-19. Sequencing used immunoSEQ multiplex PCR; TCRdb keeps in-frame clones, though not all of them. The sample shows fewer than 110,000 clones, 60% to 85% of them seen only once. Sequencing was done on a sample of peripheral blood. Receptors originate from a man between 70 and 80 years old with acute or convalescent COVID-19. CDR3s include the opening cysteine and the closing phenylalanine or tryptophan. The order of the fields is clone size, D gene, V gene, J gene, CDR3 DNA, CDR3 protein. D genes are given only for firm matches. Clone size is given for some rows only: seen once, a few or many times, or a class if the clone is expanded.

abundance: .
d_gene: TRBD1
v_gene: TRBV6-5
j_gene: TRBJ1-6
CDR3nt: TGTGCCAGCAGTAGCCAACAGGGGGCAGTTTCACCCCTCCACTTT
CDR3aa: CASSSQQGAVSPLHF

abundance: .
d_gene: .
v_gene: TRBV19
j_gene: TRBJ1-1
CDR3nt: TGTGCCAGCCTAAGATTCTTCCCCCTTGAAGCTTTCTTT
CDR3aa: CASLRFFPLEAFF

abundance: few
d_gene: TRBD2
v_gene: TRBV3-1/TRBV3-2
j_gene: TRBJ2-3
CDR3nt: TGTGCCAGCAGCCAACTACCCGAGCGGGGAGATACGCAGTATTTT
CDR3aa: CASSQLPERGDTQYF

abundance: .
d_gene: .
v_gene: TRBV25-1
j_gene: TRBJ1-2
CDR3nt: TGTGCCAGCAGTTACGACAAGTATGGCTACACCTTC
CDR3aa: CASSYDKYGYTF

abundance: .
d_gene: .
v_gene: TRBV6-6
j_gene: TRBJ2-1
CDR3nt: TGTGCCAGCAGCGCCCGGACAGACAATGAGCAGTTCTTC
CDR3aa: CASSARTDNEQFF

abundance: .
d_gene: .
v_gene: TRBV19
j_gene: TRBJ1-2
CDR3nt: TGTGCCAGTAGTATTATAAGTCTGGAGGGCTACACCTTC
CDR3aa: CASSIISLEGYTF

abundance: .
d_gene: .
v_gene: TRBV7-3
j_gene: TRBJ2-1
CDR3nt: TGTGCCAGCAGCTTCGGGGAATGGAATGAGCAGTTCTTC
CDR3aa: CASSFGEWNEQFF

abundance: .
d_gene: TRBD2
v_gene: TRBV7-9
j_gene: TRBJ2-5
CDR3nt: TGTGCCAGCGGGCTAGCGGGGGGGATGGAGACCCAGTACTTC
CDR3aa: CASGLAGGMETQYF

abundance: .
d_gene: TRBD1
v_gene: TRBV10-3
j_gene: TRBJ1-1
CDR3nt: TGTGCCATCAGGGGGACAGGGGACACTGAAGCTTTCTTT
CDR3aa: CAIRGTGDTEAFF

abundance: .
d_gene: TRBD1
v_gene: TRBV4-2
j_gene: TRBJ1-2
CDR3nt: TGTGCCAGCAGAGAGACAGGGTTGGACTATGGCTACACCTTC
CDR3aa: CASRETGLDYGYTF

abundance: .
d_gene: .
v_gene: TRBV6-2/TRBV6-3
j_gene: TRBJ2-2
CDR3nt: TGTGCCAGCAGTTTAGGGGGTCCGACCGGGGAGCTGTTTTTT
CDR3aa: CASSLGGPTGELFF

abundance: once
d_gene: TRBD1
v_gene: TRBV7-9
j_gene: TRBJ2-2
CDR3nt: TGTGCCAGCAGCCTGACAGGGGGCGACACCGGGGAGCTGTTTTTT
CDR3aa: CASSLTGGDTGELFF

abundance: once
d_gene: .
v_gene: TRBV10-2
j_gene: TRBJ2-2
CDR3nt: TGCGCCAGCACCAGGACAAGCGTAAACACCGGGGAGCTGTTTTTT
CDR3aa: CASTRTSVNTGELFF

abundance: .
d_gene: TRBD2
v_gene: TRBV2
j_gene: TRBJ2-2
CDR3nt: TGTGCCAGCAGTGAGGGGACTAGGGACGCCGGGGAGCTGTTTTTT
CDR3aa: CASSEGTRDAGELFF

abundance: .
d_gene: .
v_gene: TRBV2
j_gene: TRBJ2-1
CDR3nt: TGTGCCAGCAGTGAAGCGCCGGCGGCCTACAATGAGCAGTTCTTC
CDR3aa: CASSEAPAAYNEQFF

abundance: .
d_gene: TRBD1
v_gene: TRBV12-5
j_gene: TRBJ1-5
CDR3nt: TGTGCTAGTGGCCTAGGACAGGGAAGGGGTCAGCCCCAGCATTTT
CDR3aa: CASGLGQGRGQPQHF

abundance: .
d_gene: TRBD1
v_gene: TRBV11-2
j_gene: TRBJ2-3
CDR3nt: TGTGCCAGCAGCTTCACCGGGACAGGGGGAACAGATACGCAGTATTTT
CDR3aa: CASSFTGTGGTDTQYF

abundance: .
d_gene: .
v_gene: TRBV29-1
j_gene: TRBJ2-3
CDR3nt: TGCAGCGCCGGAGAGGATACGCAGTATTTT
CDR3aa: CSAGEDTQYF

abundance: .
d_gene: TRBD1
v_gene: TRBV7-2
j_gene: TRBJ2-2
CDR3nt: TGTGCCAGCAGCCCGGACAGGGGGCGCGGGAACACCGGGGAGCTGTTTTTT
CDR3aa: CASSPDRGRGNTGELFF